Listed below are T cell receptor beta chains from one sample, sequenced in a study of cytomegalovirus exposure and HLA in healthy donors. The protocol was immunoSEQ multiplex PCR, while the TCRdb copy is restricted to in-frame clones and leaves out a portion. This table has about 140,000 clones, about 75% appearing once. The sample consisted of PBMCs. The source is a man aged 18 to 30 in good health and CMV-seronegative. CDR3s include the opening cysteine and the closing phenylalanine or tryptophan. The D gene is left open where the match is weak. Clone size, where shown, is once, few, many, or a class for clones that have expanded.

>TRBJ1-1|TRBV7-8|TRBD1|.
TGTGCCAGCAGCCAAGAACAGGGGAGGTCCACTGAAGCTTTCTTT
CASSQEQGRSTEAFF
>TRBJ1-1|TRBV7-3|.|.
TGTGCCAGCAGCTTACGGGGGGGCACGAACACTGAAGCTTTCTTT
CASSLRGGTNTEAFF
>TRBJ2-2|TRBV9|.|.
TGTGCCAGCAGCGTAGAAGGGGACGGGGAGCTGTTTTTT
CASSVEGDGELFF
>TRBJ1-2|TRBV27|TRBD1|.
TGTGCCAGCAGTCCCTCGGGACAGACCTATGGCTACACCTTC
CASSPSGQTYGYTF
>TRBJ2-1|TRBV5-1|TRBD1|.
TGCGCCAGCTTGGACAGGGGGGTCGGCAATGAGCAGTTCTTC
CASLDRGVGNEQFF
>TRBJ2-7|TRBV9|TRBD2|.
TGTGCCAGCAACCCCGGGGGGGGCCAGGACGAGCAGTACTTC
CASNPGGGQDEQYF
>TRBJ2-3|TRBV7-8|TRBD2|.
TGTGCCAGCAGCCCGGGACTAGCGGGATTCGGAGATACGCAGTATTTT
CASSPGLAGFGDTQYF
>TRBJ2-1|TRBV7-8|TRBD2|.
TGTGCCAGCAGCTTTACTAGCGGGAGCAATGAGCAGTTCTTC
CASSFTSGSNEQFF
>TRBJ2-2|TRBV7-9|TRBD1|.
TGTGCCAGCAGGGACCGGGACAGGAGCACCGGGGAGCTGTTTTTT
CASRDRDRSTGELFF
>TRBJ2-7|TRBV4-1|.|once
TGCGCCAGCAGCCACCCCGGCTACGAGCAGTACTTC
CASSHPGYEQYF
>TRBJ2-7|TRBV4-1|.|once
TGCGCCAGCAGCCAAGATTCTCTGGAGCAGTACTTC
CASSQDSLEQYF
>TRBJ2-1|TRBV29-1|.|.
TGCAGCGTTGAGGGGGGGGCGAGAAGCGCCTACAATGAGCAGTTCTTC
CSVEGGARSAYNEQFF
>TRBJ2-3|TRBV6-1|TRBD2|.
TGTGCCAGCAGTGAAGCCGCCGGCGGGAGAGGGACAGATACGCAGTATTTT
CASSEAAGGRGTDTQYF
>TRBJ1-4|TRBV28|.|.
TGTGCCAGCAGTTTATTATCTGGGGGCCTGGGTGAAAAACTGTTTTTT
CASSLLSGGLGEKLFF
>TRBJ2-5|TRBV9|TRBD2|.
TGTGCCAGCAGCGTGGGGGGGAGGATGATCCAAGAGACCCAGTACTTC
CASSVGGRMIQETQYF
>TRBJ2-7|TRBV6-1|TRBD2|.
TGTGCCAGCCGTCCCGGGACTAGCTCCTACGAGCAGTACTTC
CASRPGTSSYEQYF
>TRBJ1-3|TRBV5-1|.|.
TGCGCCAGCAGCTTGAGCGCAGGAAACACCATATATTTT
CASSLSAGNTIYF
>TRBJ1-2|TRBV6-5|.|once
TGTGCCAGCAGTTACGAGGGTAACTATGGCTACACCTTC
CASSYEGNYGYTF
>TRBJ2-2|TRBV6-1|.|.
TGTGCCAGCATCCCCTTAGCCCCGTCCGACGGGGAGCTGTTTTTT
CASIPLAPSDGELFF
>TRBJ2-7|TRBV18|TRBD1|.
TGTGCCAGCTCACCACGGACAGGTTACGAGCAGTACTTC
CASSPRTGYEQYF
>TRBJ1-6|TRBV5-1|TRBD1|.
TGCGCCAGCAGCCCGGGACAGGCCCTAAGCTCCTATAATTCACCCCTCCACTTT
CASSPGQALSSYNSPLHF
>TRBJ1-1|TRBV5-1|.|.
TGCGCCAGCAGCTTGGTGGGGGGAGAGTACACTGAAGCTTTCTTT
CASSLVGGEYTEAFF
>TRBJ1-2|TRBV14|.|.
TGTGCCAGCAGCCAACAGAACTATGGCTACACCTTC
CASSQQNYGYTF
>TRBJ2-7|TRBV4-2|TRBD1|once
TGTGCCAGCAGCCGGACAGGGGATACATACGAGCAGTACTTC
CASSRTGDTYEQYF
>TRBJ2-3|TRBV2|.|.
TGTGCCAGCAGCGCGGACAGCTTCACAGATACGCAGTATTTT
CASSADSFTDTQYF
>TRBJ1-2|TRBV27|.|.
TGTGCCAGCAGTGCGACAGCTAACTATGGCTACACCTTC
CASSATANYGYTF
>TRBJ1-5|TRBV27|TRBD1|.
TGTGCCAGCAGTCAAGACAGGGTTTATAGCAATCAGCCCCAGCATTTT
CASSQDRVYSNQPQHF
>TRBJ1-5|TRBV5-5|.|.
TGTGCCAGCAGCTTGGACCCAACGGGACGGGGGGCATATCAGCCCCAGCATTTT
CASSLDPTGRGAYQPQHF
>TRBJ2-3|TRBV10-3|TRBD2|.
TGTGCCATCAGGGACCAAGGGGCTAGCGGGAGGGCCGGCGATACGCAGTATTTT
CAIRDQGASGRAGDTQYF
>TRBJ1-1|TRBV28|.|few
TGTGCCAGCAGTTATAGGGCGGGGAACACTGAAGCTTTCTTT
CASSYRAGNTEAFF
>TRBJ2-1|TRBV5-4|TRBD1|.
TGTGCCAGCAGCTTAGGACAGGGGACATACAATGAGCAGTTCTTC
CASSLGQGTYNEQFF
>TRBJ1-1|TRBV28|TRBD1|once
TGTGCCAGCCCTGGGACAGGGGTCAGTTTCCTGAACACTGAAGCTTTCTTT
CASPGTGVSFLNTEAFF
>TRBJ2-7|TRBV11-2|TRBD2|.
TGTGCCAGCAGCGCTGGACGGGGGGAGGGTGGGCAGTACTTC
CASSAGRGEGGQYF
>TRBJ2-7|TRBV27|TRBD2|few
TGTGCCAGCAGTTTATCCTTACGGGAGGGAGACTCGATCTACGAGCAGTACTTC
CASSLSLREGDSIYEQYF
>TRBJ2-5|TRBV6-6|.|.
TGTGCCAGCGATCTAGTAGGAGGGCAAGAGACCCAGTACTTC
CASDLVGGQETQYF
>TRBJ2-1|TRBV11-2|TRBD1|few
TGTGCCAGCCTCAGGGACAGGGGCTACAATGAGCAGTTCTTC
CASLRDRGYNEQFF
>TRBJ2-7|TRBV7-9|.|few
TGTGCCAGCAGCTTAGTTAGCGCCTCCTACGAGCAGTACTTC
CASSLVSASYEQYF
>TRBJ2-7|TRBV5-8|TRBD2|.
TGTGCCAGCAGATCGGCGGCACTAGCGGGAGGGACCTACGAGCAGTACTTC
CASRSAALAGGTYEQYF
>TRBJ2-2|TRBV28|TRBD2|.
TGTGCCAGCAGTTTACCCCTTCGGAGCGGGAGAGGAGACGGGGAGCTGTTTTTT
CASSLPLRSGRGDGELFF
>TRBJ2-7|TRBV5-1|.|.
TGCGCCAGCAGCTTGGCTGGCAACTACGAGCAGTACTTC
CASSLAGNYEQYF
>TRBJ2-4|TRBV10-1|TRBD2|.
TGCGCCAGCAGTGAGTTACTAGCGGGAGAGGCCAAAAACATTCAGTACTTC
CASSELLAGEAKNIQYF
>TRBJ2-7|TRBV7-9|.|.
TGTGCCAGCAGCTCAGAAGCAGGGTGGCACGAGCAGTACTTC
CASSSEAGWHEQYF
>TRBJ2-7|TRBV9|.|.
TGTGCCAGCAGCGTGGGAGCAGGGGAATACTCCTACGAGCAGTACTTC
CASSVGAGEYSYEQYF
>TRBJ2-3|TRBV11-2|.|.
TGTGCCAGCAGCCCCCAGGGGTGGACGCAGTATTTT
CASSPQGWTQYF
>TRBJ1-6|TRBV6-1|TRBD1|many
TGTGCCAGCGGGGACAGGGCTGAATCACCCCTCCACTTT
CASGDRAESPLHF
>TRBJ2-7|TRBV5-1|.|.
TGCGCCAGCAGCTTCAGGGAAGGCTACGAGCAGTACTTC
CASSFREGYEQYF
>TRBJ2-3|TRBV9|.|once
TGTGCCAGCAGCGGACTTTGGGGAGCAGGGGACCCAGATACGCAGTATTTT
CASSGLWGAGDPDTQYF
>TRBJ2-7|TRBV5-1|TRBD2|.
TGCGCCAGCAGCTTGGCCGCTAGCGGGAGTGGGTCCTACGAGCAGTACTTC
CASSLAASGSGSYEQYF
>TRBJ2-3|TRBV9|.|.
TGTGCCAGCAGCGCAGTAGGGGGACATAGCACAGATACGCAGTATTTT
CASSAVGGHSTDTQYF
>TRBJ2-7|TRBV7-9|.|.
TGTGCCAGCAGCCCTAGACAGGCCAGCTCCTACGAGCAGTACTTC
CASSPRQASSYEQYF
>TRBJ1-5|TRBV27|TRBD1|.
TGTGCCAGCAGTTTAGGGGGGACAGTCAATCAGCCCCAGCATTTT
CASSLGGTVNQPQHF
>TRBJ2-3|TRBV6-1|TRBD1|few
TGTGCCAGCAGCGGGACAGGGGGCTCAGATACGCAGTATTTT
CASSGTGGSDTQYF